Below are 15 T cell receptor beta chains sequenced from a single sample in a study of blood T cell repertoires in COVID-19. Sequencing used immunoSEQ multiplex PCR; TCRdb keeps in-frame clones, though not all of them. This repertoire shows some 12,000 clones, 90% found once; its top ten account for roughly 13%. Input material: peripheral blood. Receptors originate from a man aged 70-80 years with active COVID-19.

The rearrangement links TRBV18 to TRBJ1-2; D uncertain. The CDR3 spans 17 residues. Germline V lookup: CDR1 KGHSH, CDR2 LQKENI. V was pared by 0 bases and J by 3 bases, with 17 bases between. CDR3 region: CASSPPVASHKYYGYTF. The CDR3 bases are TGTGCCAGCTCACCACCTGTCGCAAGTCACAAGTACTATGGCTACACCTTC. The entire variable domain, with the rest obtained from reference TRBV18 and TRBJ1-2, is as follows: NAGVMQNPRHLVRRRGQEARLRCSPMKGHSHVYWYRQLPEEGLKFMVYLQKENIIDESGMPKERFSAEFPKEGPSILRIQQVVRGDSAAYFCASSPPVASHKYYGYTFGSGTRLTVV.

The chain couples TRBV4-1 to TRBJ2-1, with 10 bases matching TRBD2. The CDR3 spans 16 residues. The V and J ends lost 4 bases and 4 bases, in that order; junction bases with no gene match: 7. Germline V CDR1 and CDR2: MGHRA, YSYEKL. DNA of the CDR3: TGCGCCAGCAGCCGCCAAAGCGGGGGGGGGTACAATGAGCAGTTCTTC. Translated, it gives CASSRQSGGGYNEQFF.

The chain carries TRBV9 and TRBJ2-7; 9 bases map to TRBD1. The length of the CDR3 is 15 residues. The germline V gene encodes CDR1 SGDLS and CDR2 YYNGEE. V gave up 0 bases and J gave up 5 bases; unmatched junction bases: 6. The CDR3: CASSVDWDRANEQYF. The CDR3, as DNA: TGTGCCAGCAGCGTAGATTGGGACAGGGCAAACGAGCAGTACTTC.

This chain links TRBV19 with TRBJ2-1; D might be TRBD2 (6 bases). The CDR3 spans 15 residues. Germline values: CDR1 LNHDA, CDR2 SQIVND (reference sequence). Trimming stripped 4 bases from V and 0 bases from J, with 10 bases between. The CDR3 loop is CASSTLAISYNEQFF. The CDR3 DNA follows: TGTGCCAGTAGTACCCTAGCGATCTCCTACAATGAGCAGTTCTTC.

CDR3 sequence reads: CASTQGWGSSPLHF. The CDR3, as DNA: TGTGCCAGCACCCAGGGGTGGGGAAGTTCACCCCTCCACTTT. This sequence joins TRBV25-1 and TRBJ1-6; tentatively, D is TRBD1 (6 bases). The CDR3 sequence is 14 residues long. The V gene lost 7 bases and the J gene lost 9 bases, with 16 bases spanning the gap. Germline CDR1 MGHDK, CDR2 SYGVNS. The whole variable domain, filled in from reference TRBV25-1 and TRBJ1-6, reads EADIYQTPRYLVIGTGKKITLECSQTMGHDKMYWYQQDPGMELHLIHYSYGVNSTEKGDLSSESTVSRIRTEHFPLTLESARPSHTSQYLCASTQGWGSSPLHFGNGTRLTVT.

The chain carries TRBV3-1 (or the pseudogene TRBV3-2) and TRBJ2-1; TRBD2 matches at 8 bases. The V gene's germline CDR1 is LGHDT and CDR2 YNNKEL (reference sequence). Germline trimming cut 3 bases from V and 2 bases from J; bases unmatched to any gene: 12. The CDR3 is made up of 18 amino acids. CDR3 bases: TGTGCCAGCAGCCACTTCCGAGGAGCGGGGGCACCCTACAATGAGCAGTTCTTC. It specifies CASSHFRGAGAPYNEQFF.

The rearrangement joins TRBV19 to TRBJ2-2; D is undetermined. This CDR3 comprises 15 residues. V was shortened by 3 bases and J by 6 bases, with 14 bases between the two germline ends. CDR1 is LNHDA, CDR2 SQIVND, per germline (reference sequence). The CDR3 here is CASSILFRSSGELFF. The CDR3 region has the DNA TGTGCCAGTAGTATCCTATTTCGAAGCTCCGGGGAGCTGTTTTTT. The complete variable domain, with remaining parts taken from reference TRBV19 and TRBJ2-2, reads DGGITQSPKYLFRKEGQNVTLSCEQNLNHDAMYWYRQDPGQGLRLIYYSQIVNDFQKGDIAEGYSVSREKKESFPLTVTSAQKNPTAFYLCASSILFRSSGELFFGEGSRLTVL.

This clone was detected only once. CDR3 bases: TGTGCCACCCGCTCAGGGGATTCACCCCTCCACTTT. It is translated as CATRSGDSPLHF. V usage is TRBV19 and J usage is TRBJ1-6, with D maybe TRBD1 (6 bases). The CDR3 is 12 amino acids. The V end lost 10 bases, the J end lost 8 bases, and 12 bases lay between the germline ends. Germline V lookup: CDR1 LNHDA, CDR2 SQIVND (reference sequence). Based on the CDR3 plus reference TRBV19 and TRBJ1-6, the full variable domain is DGGITQSPKYLFRKEGQNVTLSCEQNLNHDAMYWYRQDPGQGLRLIYYSQIVNDFQKGDIAEGYSVSREKKESFPLTVTSAQKNPTAFYLCATRSGDSPLHFGNGTRLTVT.

The chain is built from TRBV4-1 and TRBJ2-3; possible D gene TRBD1, 5 bases. Looked up from germline, CDR1 is MGHRA and CDR2 is YSYEKL. V was shortened by 0 bases and J by 6 bases, with 19 bases between the two germline ends. This CDR3 is built from 17 residues. CDR3 in DNA: TGCGCCAGCAGCCAAGAGAGTGGGGCTCCCTTTTTGGATACGCAGTATTTT. Translating gives CASSQESGAPFLDTQYF.

The chain's CDR3 is CASSYTGGITEAFF. CDR3 DNA: TGTGCCAGCAGCTATACAGGGGGCATCACTGAAGCTTTCTTT. The rearrangement joins TRBV7-9 to TRBJ1-1, with 9 bases matching TRBD1. CDR1 and CDR2 (germline): SEHNR, FQNEAQ (reference sequence). J was trimmed by 4 bases and V by 4 bases; bases with no gene match: 4. The CDR3 runs to 14 residues. The full variable domain, rest sourced from reference TRBV7-9 and TRBJ1-1, is DTGVSQNPRHKITKRGQNVTFRCDPISEHNRLYWYRQTLGQGPEFLTYFQNEAQLEKSRLLSDRFSAERPKGSFSTLEIQRTEQGDSAMYLCASSYTGGITEAFFGQGTRLTVV.

V gene TRBV9 combines with J gene TRBJ2-7; 10 nucleotides match TRBD1. V gave up 0 bases and J gave up 5 bases; unmatched junction bases: 8. Germline CDR1 and CDR2: SGDLS and YYNGEE. CDR3 length: 16 amino acids. DNA for the CDR3: TGTGCCAGCAGCGTAGGAGGGGGACAGGGGATAGACGAGCAGTACTTC. It specifies CASSVGGGQGIDEQYF.

The rearrangement joins TRBV9 to TRBJ2-1, with a tentative D call TRBD1 (6 bases). Germline V CDR1 and CDR2: SGDLS, YYNGEE. Trimming took 0 bases from V and 8 from J, leaving 9 bases between them. This CDR3 comprises 13 residues. CDR3 DNA sequence: TGTGCCAGCAGCGTAGTTTGGGGGCATGAGCAGTTCTTC. Translated: CASSVVWGHEQFF.

The CDR3 bases are TGTGCCAGCAGTCAAGGACAGGTCCTTACCTATGGCTACACCTTC. Translation gives CASSQGQVLTYGYTF. The genes are TRBV6-6 and TRBJ1-2, with TRBD1 matching over 7 bases. Germline CDR1 and CDR2: MNHNY and SVGAGI (reference sequence). V lost 5 bases, J lost 4 bases, and 10 bases stayed unmatched. The length of the CDR3 is 15 residues.

The chain carries TRBV2 and TRBJ2-5; a possible D gene is TRBD2 (7 bases). CDR3 length: 16 residues. Germline V gene lookup returns CDR1 SNHLY and CDR2 FYNNEI. V lost 0 bases to trimming and J lost 5 bases, with 16 bases between them. CDR3 DNA: TGTGCCAGCAGTGAAGCTATGGGGGGGCGTGCGGAGACCCAGTACTTC. Encoded protein: CASSEAMGGRAETQYF.

The V and J genes are TRBV4-2 and TRBJ1-2; TRBD1 aligns across 8 bases. The CDR3 contains 17 residues. Losses at the gene ends were 0 bases for V and 5 bases for J; bases not matched to a gene: 11. CDR1 and CDR2 from the germline V gene are LGHNA and YNFKEQ. CDR3 in amino acids: CASSQDGGSGGMYGYTF. CDR3 sequence (DNA): TGTGCCAGCAGCCAAGATGGGGGTTCAGGGGGCATGTATGGCTACACCTTC.